The 10 T cell receptor beta chains below were found in one sample sequenced in a study of monozygotic twins with inflammatory bowel disease. Reanalyzing the 5' RACE reads, TCRdb keeps one entry per CDR3 protein, without DNA. This sample carries approximately 380,000 distinct CDR3 sequences, with approximately 2.4% going to the ten biggest clones. Sequencing was carried out using blood. The receptor source for this set is a human donor with ulcerative colitis or Crohn's disease, or a healthy co-twin of an affected twin (not recorded which).

V is TRBV7-3 and J is TRBJ1-1; checking the TCRdb D call of TRBD1 is not possible without DNA. The germline gives CDR1 SGHTA, CDR2 FQGTGA. The CDR3 has 14 amino acids. CDR3: CASSQDRGAGVAFF.

V and J are TRBV11-1 and TRBJ2-3; TCRdb reports TRBD2, a call that lacks DNA to check it against. Germline values: CDR1 SGHAT, CDR2 FQDESV (reference sequence). The CDR3 is 19 residues long. The CDR3 sequence is CASSLWGRTERGAIDTQYF.

The CDR3 loop is CASSLRGGPPYEQYF. The chain joins TRBV7-3 to TRBJ2-7; TCRdb's D call, TRBD1, is unchecked because there is no DNA. The germline V gene has CDR1 SGHTA and CDR2 FQGTGA. The CDR3 loop spans 15 amino acids.

J is TRBJ2-3 and V is TRBV5-5; as DNA is missing, the TRBD1 call by TCRdb cannot be tested. The CDR3 is made up of 16 amino acids. Germline CDR1 reads SGHKS; CDR2 reads YYEKEE (reference sequence). The CDR3 protein is CASSPDNDGGEDTQYF.

The genes are TRBV9 and TRBJ2-5; with no DNA, the TCRdb D assignment of TRBD2 cannot be verified. The CDR3 has 19 amino acids. Looked up from germline, CDR1 is SGDLS and CDR2 is YYNGEE. The CDR3 region is CASSVNTAGTSGARETQYF.

The chain recombines TRBV7-2 with TRBJ1-5. Germline assignment: CDR1 SGHTA and CDR2 FQGNSA. CDR3 size: 13 residues. CDR3 residues: CASSQFWGQPQHF.

This rearrangement joins TRBV12-3 or TRBV12-4 to TRBJ1-2; there is no DNA to check the TCRdb D call of TRBD1. This CDR3 has 14 residues. The CDR3: CASSFRVRVYGYTF.

The CDR3 here is CASSLKGGTNEAFF. V and J are TRBV7-3 and TRBJ1-1; the D gene TCRdb calls, TRBD1, cannot be checked with no DNA. The CDR3 consists of 14 residues. Germline CDR1 is SGHTA and CDR2 is FQGTGA.

The chain joins TRBV7-3 to TRBJ2-3. The CDR3 runs to 16 residues. CDR1 is SGHTA and CDR2 is FQGTGA in the germline V gene. CDR3: CASSLKGRLVTDTQYF.

The chain recombines TRBV18 with TRBJ2-2. CDR1 is KGHSH and CDR2 is LQKENI in the germline V gene. This CDR3 contains 14 residues. The CDR3: CASSPPSSTGELFF.